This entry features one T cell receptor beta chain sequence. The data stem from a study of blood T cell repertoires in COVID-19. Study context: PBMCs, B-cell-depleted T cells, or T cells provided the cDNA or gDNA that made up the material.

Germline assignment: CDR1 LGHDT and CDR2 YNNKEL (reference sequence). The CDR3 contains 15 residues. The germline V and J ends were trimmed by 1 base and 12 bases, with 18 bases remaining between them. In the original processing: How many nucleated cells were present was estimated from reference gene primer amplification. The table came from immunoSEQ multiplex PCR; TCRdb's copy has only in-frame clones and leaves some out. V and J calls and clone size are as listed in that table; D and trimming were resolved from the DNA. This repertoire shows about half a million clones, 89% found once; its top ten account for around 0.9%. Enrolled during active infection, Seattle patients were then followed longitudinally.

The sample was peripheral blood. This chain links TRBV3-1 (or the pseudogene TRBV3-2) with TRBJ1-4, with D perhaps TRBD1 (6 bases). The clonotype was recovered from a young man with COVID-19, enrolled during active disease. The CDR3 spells CASSQGLAGVTELFF. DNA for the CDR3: TGTGCCAGCAGCCAAGGCTTGGCAGGGGTGACGGAACTGTTTTTT.